The entry below gives a single T cell receptor (beta chain) sequence along with its context. Specimens obtained from alopecia areata patients comprised lesional scalp punch biopsies and peripheral blood. PBMCs provided sorted CD4+ and CD8+ T cells. These data originate in a study of CD8+ T cells in alopecia areata. cDNA serving as the sequencing template came from extracted, reverse transcribed RNA. Clones were read by immunoSEQ multiplex PCR, and TCRdb kept only the in-frame ones, dropping some. The sample consists of about 30,000 clones, approximately 56% of them appearing once. This CDR3 has 16 residues. V was pared by 4 bases and J by 7 bases, with 21 bases between.

Input material: NKG2D-high CD8+ T cells sorted from blood. The genes are TRBV5-7 and TRBJ2-1, with D tentatively TRBD2 (5 bases). TRBV5-7 is an ORF, with its function uncertain. The receptor comes from a human donor with alopecia areata. In DNA, the CDR3 is TGTGCCAGCAGCCAGAAAGACCAAGCGGAGGCAAATGAGCAGTTCTTC. As protein: CASSQKDQAEANEQFF.